A selection of T cell receptor beta chains follows, all from one sample in a study of blood T cell repertoires in COVID-19. Some clones are missing from TCRdb's copy, which holds only in-frame ones; the method was immunoSEQ multiplex PCR. The repertoire holds about 340,000 clones, 65% to 90% seen once, with under 8.5% in the top ten. The sequenced sample was peripheral blood. These receptor sequences come from a woman aged 55-69 years with COVID-19, enrolled during active disease. Each CDR3 is given with its conserved first and last residue. D genes are given only for firm matches. Size values are once, few and many counts, or a class for expanded clones, and some rows have none.

j_call	v_call	d_call	clone_size	cdr3_nt	cdr3_aa
TRBJ2-3	TRBV15	TRBD1	.	TGTGCCACCAGCAGAGATGATCAGGGGGCGGTGATAGATACGCAGTATTTT	CATSRDDQGAVIDTQYF
TRBJ2-7	TRBV3-1/TRBV3-2	.	.	TGTGCCAGCAGCCCCCAGGGTCGCTTCGACGAGCAGTACTTC	CASSPQGRFDEQYF
TRBJ2-3	TRBV18	TRBD2	.	TGTGCCAGCTCACCAAGGTCCCTAGCGGGGACCTCCACAGATACGCAGTATTTT	CASSPRSLAGTSTDTQYF
TRBJ2-3	TRBV7-3	TRBD2	.	TGTGCCAGCAGCTTACGGGCTAGCGGGGCAGATACGCAGTATTTT	CASSLRASGADTQYF
TRBJ2-1	TRBV9	.	many	TGTGCCAGCAGCGTAGGGCAGGACAATGAGCAGTTCTTC	CASSVGQDNEQFF
TRBJ2-1	TRBV6-2/TRBV6-3	TRBD2	.	TGTGCCAGCAGTACCGGACTAGCGGGGGGCCCCGGCTCCTACAATGAGCAGTTCTTC	CASSTGLAGGPGSYNEQFF
TRBJ1-4	TRBV25-1	.	few	TGTGCCAGCGGTAAAGGGGCAGGGGTCGAAAAACTGTTTTTT	CASGKGAGVEKLFF
TRBJ2-5	TRBV5-4	TRBD2	.	TGTGCCAGCAGCGGGACTAAAGAGACCCAGTACTTC	CASSGTKETQYF
TRBJ1-2	TRBV6-1	TRBD1	.	TGTGCCAGCAGTGAAGACAGGGGCGACTATGGCTACACCTTC	CASSEDRGDYGYTF
TRBJ1-1	TRBV12-3/TRBV12-4	TRBD1	.	TGTGCCAGCAGGCGGACAGGGAACACTGAAGCTTTCTTT	CASRRTGNTEAFF
TRBJ2-2	TRBV2	.	once	TGTGCCAGCTATTCGGGGTTAATCACCGGGGAGCTGTTTTTT	CASYSGLITGELFF
TRBJ1-2	TRBV30	TRBD1	once	TGTGCCTGGAGTGTACTATCTGGGACAGCCCATGGCTACACCTTC	CAWSVLSGTAHGYTF
TRBJ1-1	TRBV6-5	TRBD1	.	TGTGCCAGCAGGGGGGGACAGGGGGCTTTTGAAGCTTTCTTT	CASRGGQGAFEAFF
TRBJ1-4	TRBV12-3/TRBV12-4	TRBD1	.	TGTGCCAGCAGCCAGGGGGCTAATGAAAAACTGTTTTTT	CASSQGANEKLFF
TRBJ2-2	TRBV5-4	TRBD1	.	TGTGCCAGCAGCTTCGACAGGGGCGGGGAGCTGTTTTTT	CASSFDRGGELFF
TRBJ2-3	TRBV19	.	.	TGTGCCAGTAGTTATGGGGCTCTACCGGGACAAAAACTCACAGATACGCAGTATTTT	CASSYGALPGQKLTDTQYF